This T cell receptor beta chain emerged from a study of cytomegalovirus exposure and HLA in healthy donors. General study points: There were about 160 TCR beta chains listed as cytomegalovirus-associated.

Clones were sequenced by immunoSEQ multiplex PCR, and TCRdb holds only the in-frame ones, with some missing. The sample has 120,000 or so clones; 70% to 90% are singletons. Concerning this clone itself: Its antigen is not identified.

The sample consisted of PBMCs. The clonotype originates from a woman in her late teens or twenties in good health and CMV-seronegative.

The CDR3 loop is CASSQVGREGQETQYF. The CDR3 DNA follows: TGCGCCAGCAGCCAAGTGGGGCGGGAGGGCCAAGAGACCCAGTACTTC. The J gene is TRBJ2-5, the V gene TRBV4-3; 9 bases agree with TRBD2. Germline values: CDR1 LGHNA, CDR2 YSLEER. V shed 1 base and J 1 base; nucleotides not matched to a gene: 4. There are 16 residues in the CDR3.